What follows describes a single TCR beta chain. The antigen is not known. The data were taken from a study of vaccination and CD4 T cells after COVID-19. Turning to the study itself: Cellular stimulation was performed using overlapping spike peptides derived from SARS-CoV-2, HCoV-NL63, HCoV-OC43 and HCoV-229E. Each control was exposed to a CEFX pool, an HIV-1 Nef pool, or no peptide at all. General study points: Convalescent patients had 304 of 307 vaccine-specific clones showing spike mono-reactivity. Convalescent patients saw a median around 83% of their reactive clones show up only after vaccination.

The treatment was: approximately 10-day PBMC culture with coronavirus spike peptide pools or control peptides (ViraFEST assay). Sequencing of the DNA from cultured CD4+ T cells was carried out with the Oncomine TCR Beta short-read assay. Each CDR3 protein gets one entry after TCRdb re-called the PCR reads with MiXCR. The table records more than 12,000 distinct CDR3 sequences, over 65% of them present only once. The CDR3 sequence is 12 residues long. The germline V gene encodes CDR1 MDHEN and CDR2 SYDVKM. Trimming shortened V by 1 base and J by 2 bases, and 3 bases separated the two germline ends. The J gene is TRBJ2-7, the V gene TRBV28; D unresolved. The sequence derives from a human donor who had recovered from COVID-19. Sequencing was done on a sample of CD4+ T cells from blood, cultured in vitro. The CDR3 loop reads CASSLLAYEQYF. CDR3 nucleotides: TGTGCCAGCAGTTTATTAGCCTACGAGCAGTACTTC.